Following are 7 T cell receptor beta chains from one sample sequenced in a study of cytomegalovirus exposure and HLA in healthy donors. PCR involved 60 Vbeta and 13 Jbeta primers. Profiling relied on immunoSEQ multiplex PCR, and the TCRdb table lists in-frame clones only, not all of them. Of about 200,000 clones in the sample, approximately 85% were seen once. Sequenced sample: PBMCs. These TCRs come from a woman aged 50 to 60 in good health and CMV-seropositive.

In this sample, this clone turned up a few times. V is TRBV9 and J is TRBJ1-3; weak D call: TRBD1 (6 bases). Germline CDR1 SGDLS, CDR2 YYNGEE. The V end was cut by 5 bases, the J end by 5 bases, with 11 bases between. The CDR3 is 13 amino acids. The CDR3 nucleotides read TGTGCCAGCAGTGGGGGGGCGAGAAACACCATATATTTT. This encodes CASSGGARNTIYF. The variable domain in full, completed from reference TRBV9 and TRBJ1-3, reads DSGVTQTPKHLITATGQRVTLRCSPRSGDLSVYWYQQSLDQGLQFLIQYYNGEERAKGNILERFSAQQFPDLHSELNLSSLELGDSALYFCASSGGARNTIYFGEGSWLTVV.

This clone was seen once. This chain connects TRBV30 to TRBJ2-1; 9 bases align to TRBD2. V dropped 0 bases and J dropped 6; count of bases not matched to a gene: 6. CDR1 is GTSNPN and CDR2 is SVGIG in the germline V gene (reference sequence). This CDR3 spans 15 amino acids. The DNA for the CDR3 is TGTGCCTGGAGTGTCGCTAGCGGGATCCGCAATGAGCAGTTCTTC. Its translation is CAWSVASGIRNEQFF. Supplemented by reference TRBV30 and TRBJ2-1, the full variable domain reads SQTIHQWPATLVQPVGSPLSLECTVEGTSNPNLYWYRQAAGRGLQLLFYSVGIGQISSEVPQNLSASRPQDRQFILSSKKLLLSDSGFYLCAWSVASGIRNEQFFGPGTRLTVL.

The chain employs TRBV10-3 and TRBJ2-3; 9 bases line up with TRBD2. With 0 bases clipped from V and 6 bases from J, the junction kept 13 bases outside the gene matches. The CDR3 length is 18 residues. Germline assignment: CDR1 ENHRY and CDR2 SYGVKD. The CDR3 sequence is CAISESVTREGPADTQYF. CDR3 DNA: TGTGCCATCAGTGAGTCGGTGACGCGGGAGGGGCCGGCGGATACGCAGTATTTT.

V usage is TRBV19 and J usage is TRBJ2-1, with a weak D call TRBD1 (5 bases). The V end was cut by 5 bases, the J end by 6 bases, with 17 bases between. The CDR3 runs 15 residues. Germline V CDR1 and CDR2: LNHDA, SQIVND (reference sequence). The DNA for the CDR3 is TGTGCCAGTAGTTACGCCAGGGTAATAACCAATGAGCAGTTCTTC. Translation: CASSYARVITNEQFF.

This clone was detected only a few times. The chain joins TRBV6-6 to TRBJ1-3; 8 bases are a match to TRBD1. CDR3 length equals 16 residues. CDR1 and CDR2 (germline): MNHNY, SVGAGI (reference sequence). V shed 6 bases, J shed 0 bases, and the junction held 7 bases outside the gene matches. This CDR3 is CASRKQGDPSGNTIYF. The CDR3 DNA is TGTGCCAGCAGAAAACAGGGGGATCCCTCTGGAAACACCATATATTTT.

The chain carries TRBV7-9 and TRBJ2-1; TRBD1 is a possible D gene (6 bases). The V end was cut by 1 base, the J end by 7 bases, with 14 bases between. Per germline, CDR1 SEHNR and CDR2 FQNEAQ (reference sequence). CDR3 length equals 15 residues. This CDR3 is CASSLGAGARNEQFF. CDR3 sequence (DNA): TGTGCCAGCAGCTTAGGAGCAGGGGCTCGGAATGAGCAGTTCTTC.

The V gene is TRBV27, the J gene TRBJ1-1, with TRBD1 matching over 10 bases. This CDR3 contains 14 residues. Germline V lookup: CDR1 MNHEY, CDR2 SMNVEV (reference sequence). With V trimmed by 6 bases and J by 5 bases, 6 bases remained unmatched. The CDR3: CASRGDRGRTEAFF. CDR3 bases: TGTGCCAGCAGAGGAGACAGGGGGCGGACTGAAGCTTTCTTT.